This T cell receptor (beta chain) was documented in a study of vaccination and CD4 T cells after COVID-19. Whole-study context: Timing of post-vaccine sample collection was a median 72 days after dose two, with a range of 14 to 241.

Of note for this clonotype: The antigen is not known.

Treatment described: approximately nine-day PBMC culture with coronavirus spike peptide pools or control peptides (ViraFEST assay). The length of the CDR3 is 12 residues. V lost 6 bases to trimming and J lost 5 bases, with 10 bases between them. Per the germline V gene, CDR1 is MNHNS and CDR2 is SASEGT. The Oncomine TCR Beta short-read assay was what sequenced the DNA obtained from cultured CD4+ T cells. MiXCR, run by TCRdb on the PCR reads, gives a single entry per CDR3 protein. The sample lists approximately 13,000 distinct CDR3 sequences, 29% occurring once. The chain recombines TRBV6-1 with TRBJ2-5; no reliable D call. Sample: CD4+ T cells from blood, cultured in vitro, taken before SARS-CoV-2 vaccination. The clonotype comes from a human donor who received a COVID-19 vaccine. The CDR3 DNA reads as TGTGCCAGCAGCCCACTGAAGGAGACCCAGTACTTC. It translates to CASSPLKETQYF.